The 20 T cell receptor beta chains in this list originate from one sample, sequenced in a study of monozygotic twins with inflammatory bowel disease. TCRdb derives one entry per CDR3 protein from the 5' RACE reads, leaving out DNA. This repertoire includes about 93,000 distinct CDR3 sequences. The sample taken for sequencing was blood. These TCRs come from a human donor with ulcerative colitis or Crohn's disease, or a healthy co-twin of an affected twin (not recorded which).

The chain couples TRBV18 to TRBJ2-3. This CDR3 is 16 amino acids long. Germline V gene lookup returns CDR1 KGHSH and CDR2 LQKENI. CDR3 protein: CASSPPWASSTDTQYF.

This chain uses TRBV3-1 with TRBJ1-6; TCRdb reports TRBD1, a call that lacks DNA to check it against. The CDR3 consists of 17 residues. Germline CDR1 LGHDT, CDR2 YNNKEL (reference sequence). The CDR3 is CASSQDQGAAVNSPLHF.

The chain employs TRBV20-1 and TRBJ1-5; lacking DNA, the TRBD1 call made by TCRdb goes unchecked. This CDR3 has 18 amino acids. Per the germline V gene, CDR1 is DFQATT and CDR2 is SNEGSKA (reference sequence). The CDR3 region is CSASDGPGQGDSNQPQHF.

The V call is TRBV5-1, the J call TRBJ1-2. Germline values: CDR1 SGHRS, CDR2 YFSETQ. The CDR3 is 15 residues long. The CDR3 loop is CASSFATEPNYGYTF.

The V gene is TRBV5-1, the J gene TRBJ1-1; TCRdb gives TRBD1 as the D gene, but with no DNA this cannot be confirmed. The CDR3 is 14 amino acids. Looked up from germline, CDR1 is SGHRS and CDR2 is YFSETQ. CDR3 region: CASSLWDGNTEAFF. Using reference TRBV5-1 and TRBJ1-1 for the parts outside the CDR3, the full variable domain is KAGVTQTPRYLIKTRGQQVTLSCSPISGHRSVSWYQQTPGQGLQFLFEYFSETQRNKGNFPGRFSGRQFSNSRSEMNVSTLELGDSALYLCASSLWDGNTEAFFGQGTRLTVV.

Here the CDR3 reads CAISESTGYQPQHF. The chain uses TRBV10-3 and TRBJ1-5. The CDR3 runs 14 residues. Germline V gene data show CDR1 as ENHRY and CDR2 as SYGVKD.

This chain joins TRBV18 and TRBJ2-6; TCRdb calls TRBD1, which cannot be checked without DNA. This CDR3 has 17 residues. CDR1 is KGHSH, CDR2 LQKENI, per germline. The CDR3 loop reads CASSPLGTPKPANVLTF.

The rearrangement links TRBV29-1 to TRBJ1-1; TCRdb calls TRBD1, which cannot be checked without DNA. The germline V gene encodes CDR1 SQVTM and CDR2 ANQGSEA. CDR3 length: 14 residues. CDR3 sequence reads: CSVGRGQGVTEAFF.

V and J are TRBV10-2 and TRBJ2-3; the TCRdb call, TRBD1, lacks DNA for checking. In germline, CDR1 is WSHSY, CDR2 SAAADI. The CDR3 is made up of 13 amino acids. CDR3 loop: CASKEGVSDTQYF.

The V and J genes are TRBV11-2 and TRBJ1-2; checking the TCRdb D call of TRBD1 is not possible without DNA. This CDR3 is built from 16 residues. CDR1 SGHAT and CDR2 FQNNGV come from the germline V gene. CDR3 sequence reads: CASSLAVRDRGTRYTF.

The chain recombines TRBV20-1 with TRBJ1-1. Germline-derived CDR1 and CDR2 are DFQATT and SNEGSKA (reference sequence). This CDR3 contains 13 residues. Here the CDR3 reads CSASPLENTEAFF.

The CDR3 protein is CASSFGTGGASYTF. The chain is built from TRBV11-2 and TRBJ1-2; TCRdb lists TRBD1, though no DNA is available to test this call. The CDR3 is 14 amino acids. The germline V gene encodes CDR1 SGHAT and CDR2 FQNNGV.

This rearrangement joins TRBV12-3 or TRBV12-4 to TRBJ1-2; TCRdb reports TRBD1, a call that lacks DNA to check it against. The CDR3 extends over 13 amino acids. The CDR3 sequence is CASSPRTAYGATF.

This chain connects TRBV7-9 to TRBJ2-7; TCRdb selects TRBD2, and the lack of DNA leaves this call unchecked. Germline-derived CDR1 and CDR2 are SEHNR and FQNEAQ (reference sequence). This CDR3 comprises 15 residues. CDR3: CASSLSLAGNYEQYF.

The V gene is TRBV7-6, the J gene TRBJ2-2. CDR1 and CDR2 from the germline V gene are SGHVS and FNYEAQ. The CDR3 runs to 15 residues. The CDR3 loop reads CASSSKAGYTGELFF.

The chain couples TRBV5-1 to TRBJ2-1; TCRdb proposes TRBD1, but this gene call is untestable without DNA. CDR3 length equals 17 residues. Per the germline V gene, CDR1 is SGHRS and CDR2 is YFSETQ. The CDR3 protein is CASSLPRGRGPSNEQFF.

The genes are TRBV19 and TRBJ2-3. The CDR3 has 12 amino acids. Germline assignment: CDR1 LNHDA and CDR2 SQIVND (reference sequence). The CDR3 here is CASSMIADTQYF.

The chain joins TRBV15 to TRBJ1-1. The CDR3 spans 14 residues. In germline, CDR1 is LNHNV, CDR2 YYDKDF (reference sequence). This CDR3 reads CATSRDRKAPEAFF. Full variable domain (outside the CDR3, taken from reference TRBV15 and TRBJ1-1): DAMVIQNPRYQVTQFGKPVTLSCSQTLNHNVMYWYQQKSSQAPKLLFHYYDKDFNNEADTPDNFQSRRPNTSFCFLDIRSPGLGDTAMYLCATSRDRKAPEAFFGQGTRLTVV.

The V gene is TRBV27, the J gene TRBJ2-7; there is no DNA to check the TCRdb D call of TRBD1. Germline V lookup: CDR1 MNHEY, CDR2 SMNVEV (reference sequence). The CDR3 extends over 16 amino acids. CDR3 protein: CASSPALADGIYEQYF.

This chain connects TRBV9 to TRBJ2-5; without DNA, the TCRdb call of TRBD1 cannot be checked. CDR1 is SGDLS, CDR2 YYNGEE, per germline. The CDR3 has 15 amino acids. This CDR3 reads CASSVTGQYQETQYF.